This T cell receptor beta chain is drawn from a study of molecular identifiers for immune sequencing clone quantification. The authors built bulk TCR libraries by previously described methods with listed TCR primers. TCRdb reprocessed the PCR reads with MiXCR, giving one entry per CDR3 protein. The sample lists more than 250,000 distinct CDR3 sequences, roughly a fifth occurring once. The study's findings and limits: Clones that exceeded 20 RNA copies held over 98% of effector molecules, yet under 1% in naive cells. Clone sizes that are highly expanded could be underestimated when identical TCR molecules share a barcode.

About this clonotype: Its antigen is not identified.

Researchers sorted naive CD8 T cells as cells that were CD8+CD4-CCR7+CD45RA+. V lost 2 bases and J 4 bases, leaving 18 bases between the germline ends. CDR1 and CDR2 from the germline V gene are SGHTS and YDEGEE. The CDR3 spans 16 residues. This chain joins TRBV5-8 and TRBJ2-5, with D possibly matching TRBD1 (7 bases). Material: naive CD8+ T cells from blood, with Jurkat cell RNA spiked in. Subset indicated: FACS-sorted CD8+CD4-CCR7+CD45RA+ naive T cells. The receptor was derived from a human donor in good health. Some libraries in this study had Jurkat cell RNA spiked in. CDR3 in amino acids: CASSFRETGLSETQYF. The DNA of the CDR3 is TGTGCCAGCAGCTTTCGGGAGACAGGGTTATCAGAGACCCAGTACTTC. The whole variable domain, remainder taken from reference TRBV5-8 and TRBJ2-5, is EAGVTQSPTHLIKTRGQQATLRCSPISGHTSVYWYQQALGLGLQFLLWYDEGEERNRGNFPPRFSGRQFPNYSSELNVNALELEDSALYLCASSFRETGLSETQYFGPGTRLLVL.